These T cell receptor beta chains were read from a single sample in a study of beta chain features in type 1 diabetes. Profiling relied on immunoSEQ multiplex PCR, and the TCRdb table lists in-frame clones only, not all of them. The repertoire consists of some 500,000 clones, with about an eighth occurring once and the leading ten covering 0.045% to 0.05%. The sequenced sample was naive CD4+ T cells from blood. The origin of the receptors is a young woman in good health. The CDR3 runs from the conserved cysteine through the conserved F or W. D genes are given only for firm matches. The listing skips clone size in some rows; elsewhere it reads once, few, many or a size class.

v_call: TRBV28; clone_size: few; d_call: .; j_call: TRBJ2-5; cdr3_aa: CASSFFAGQETQYF; cdr3_nt: TGTGCCAGCAGTTTCTTTGCAGGGCAAGAGACCCAGTACTTC
v_call: TRBV6-5; clone_size: few; d_call: .; j_call: TRBJ2-4; cdr3_aa: CASSYLPGRNIQYF; cdr3_nt: TGTGCCAGCAGTTACTTGCCGGGCAGAAACATTCAGTACTTC
v_call: TRBV27; clone_size: few; d_call: TRBD2; j_call: TRBJ2-7; cdr3_aa: CASRATSGSDEQYF; cdr3_nt: TGTGCCAGCAGAGCGACTAGCGGGAGTGACGAGCAGTACTTC
v_call: TRBV7-9; clone_size: .; d_call: .; j_call: TRBJ2-2; cdr3_aa: CASSPSGNTGELFF; cdr3_nt: TGTGCCAGCAGCCCGAGCGGGAACACCGGGGAGCTGTTTTTT
v_call: TRBV7-2; clone_size: .; d_call: .; j_call: TRBJ1-3; cdr3_aa: CASSLDRAGNTIYF; cdr3_nt: TGTGCCAGCAGCTTAGACAGGGCTGGAAACACCATATATTTT
v_call: TRBV18; clone_size: .; d_call: .; j_call: TRBJ2-7; cdr3_aa: CASSPPGSPYEQYF; cdr3_nt: TGTGCCAGCTCACCACCAGGCAGCCCCTACGAGCAGTACTTC
v_call: TRBV7-9; clone_size: few; d_call: .; j_call: TRBJ1-2; cdr3_aa: CASSRTGNYGYTF; cdr3_nt: TGTGCCAGCAGCCGTACAGGAAACTATGGCTACACCTTC
v_call: TRBV28; clone_size: few; d_call: .; j_call: TRBJ1-1; cdr3_aa: CASRLPGDTEAFF; cdr3_nt: TGTGCCAGCAGACTCCCGGGAGACACTGAAGCTTTCTTT
v_call: TRBV4-1; clone_size: .; d_call: .; j_call: TRBJ1-4; cdr3_aa: CASSPGQSATNEKLFF; cdr3_nt: TGCGCCAGCAGCCCCGGACAGAGCGCAACTAATGAAAAACTGTTTTTT
v_call: TRBV5-1; clone_size: .; d_call: .; j_call: TRBJ2-3; cdr3_aa: CASSLAVLVTDTQYF; cdr3_nt: TGCGCCAGCAGCTTGGCAGTCTTAGTGACAGATACGCAGTATTTT
v_call: TRBV4-1; clone_size: few; d_call: TRBD1; j_call: TRBJ2-3; cdr3_aa: CASSQGSGTGSDTQYF; cdr3_nt: TGCGCCAGCAGCCAAGGGTCCGGGACAGGGTCAGATACGCAGTATTTT
v_call: TRBV19; clone_size: .; d_call: .; j_call: TRBJ2-3; cdr3_aa: CASSATHPDTQYF; cdr3_nt: TGTGCCAGTAGTGCCACTCACCCGGATACGCAGTATTTT
v_call: TRBV15; clone_size: few; d_call: .; j_call: TRBJ2-3; cdr3_aa: CATSRGAKSTDTQYF; cdr3_nt: TGTGCCACCAGCAGAGGAGCGAAGAGCACAGATACGCAGTATTTT
v_call: TRBV29-1; clone_size: .; d_call: TRBD1; j_call: TRBJ2-6; cdr3_aa: CSVASGDRAAGANVLTF; cdr3_nt: TGCAGCGTCGCATCGGGGGACAGGGCTGCTGGGGCCAACGTCCTGACTTTC
v_call: TRBV7-6; clone_size: few; d_call: .; j_call: TRBJ2-5; cdr3_aa: CASSLAGETQYF; cdr3_nt: TGTGCCAGCAGCTTAGCCGGGGAGACCCAGTACTTC
v_call: TRBV6-6; clone_size: few; d_call: .; j_call: TRBJ2-7; cdr3_aa: CASSSHDEGYYEQYF; cdr3_nt: TGTGCCAGCAGTAGCCACGATGAGGGATACTACGAGCAGTACTTC
v_call: TRBV7-9; clone_size: .; d_call: .; j_call: TRBJ2-7; cdr3_aa: CASSVVGEQYF; cdr3_nt: TGTGCCAGCAGCGTAGTGGGGGAGCAGTACTTC
v_call: TRBV15; clone_size: few; d_call: .; j_call: TRBJ2-3; cdr3_aa: CATSRDAADTQYF; cdr3_nt: TGTGCCACCAGCAGAGATGCTGCAGATACGCAGTATTTT
v_call: TRBV30; clone_size: few; d_call: .; j_call: TRBJ1-5; cdr3_aa: CAWSNGYNQPQHF; cdr3_nt: TGTGCCTGGAGTAACGGCTACAATCAGCCCCAGCATTTT
v_call: TRBV20-1; clone_size: few; d_call: .; j_call: TRBJ1-1; cdr3_aa: CSVTGDTEAFF; cdr3_nt: TGCAGTGTTACGGGGGACACTGAAGCTTTCTTT
v_call: TRBV30; clone_size: .; d_call: .; j_call: TRBJ2-1; cdr3_aa: CAWSDGLSSYNEQFF; cdr3_nt: TGTGCCTGGAGTGATGGCCTTAGCTCCTACAATGAGCAGTTCTTC
v_call: TRBV30; clone_size: .; d_call: .; j_call: TRBJ2-1; cdr3_aa: CASLARGRREQFF; cdr3_nt: TGTGCCTCCCTCGCCCGGGGGCGCCGAGAGCAGTTCTTC
v_call: TRBV27; clone_size: .; d_call: TRBD1; j_call: TRBJ2-5; cdr3_aa: CASRKMGQGSETQYF; cdr3_nt: TGTGCCAGCAGGAAAATGGGACAGGGCTCAGAGACCCAGTACTTC
v_call: TRBV9; clone_size: few; d_call: .; j_call: TRBJ2-3; cdr3_aa: CASSVALRPDTQYF; cdr3_nt: TGTGCCAGCAGCGTAGCCCTGCGTCCCGATACGCAGTATTTT
v_call: TRBV30; clone_size: few; d_call: .; j_call: TRBJ1-1; cdr3_aa: CAWEAGGAFF; cdr3_nt: TGTGCCTGGGAGGCCGGGGGAGCTTTCTTT
v_call: TRBV2; clone_size: .; d_call: TRBD1; j_call: TRBJ2-5; cdr3_aa: CASSSTGQGYVKTQYF; cdr3_nt: TGTGCCAGCAGCAGTACGGGACAGGGATACGTGAAGACCCAGTACTTC
v_call: TRBV6-5; clone_size: .; d_call: .; j_call: TRBJ1-1; cdr3_aa: CASSSRSRTEAFF; cdr3_nt: TGTGCCAGCAGCTCGAGATCCAGGACTGAAGCTTTCTTT
v_call: TRBV18; clone_size: .; d_call: .; j_call: TRBJ2-1; cdr3_aa: CASSPGHADYNEQFF; cdr3_nt: TGTGCCAGCTCACCAGGACACGCTGACTACAATGAGCAGTTCTTC
v_call: TRBV5-1; clone_size: .; d_call: .; j_call: TRBJ1-1; cdr3_aa: CASSGLQSTEAFF; cdr3_nt: TGCGCCAGCAGCGGACTACAGAGTACTGAAGCTTTCTTT
v_call: TRBV30; clone_size: few; d_call: .; j_call: TRBJ2-3; cdr3_aa: CARVVGPDTQYF; cdr3_nt: TGTGCCCGTGTAGTAGGCCCAGATACGCAGTATTTT
v_call: TRBV15; clone_size: .; d_call: TRBD1; j_call: TRBJ1-1; cdr3_aa: CATSIGQGRLNTEAFF; cdr3_nt: TGTGCCACCAGCATTGGACAGGGTCGCCTGAACACTGAAGCTTTCTTT
v_call: TRBV9; clone_size: once; d_call: TRBD2; j_call: TRBJ2-3; cdr3_aa: CASSRGGRSTDTQYF; cdr3_nt: TGTGCCAGCAGCCGCGGGGGGAGGAGCACAGATACGCAGTATTTT
v_call: TRBV4-3; clone_size: .; d_call: TRBD1; j_call: TRBJ1-5; cdr3_aa: CASSQVQGDQPQHF; cdr3_nt: TGCGCCAGCAGCCAGGTCCAGGGGGATCAGCCCCAGCATTTT
v_call: TRBV7-6; clone_size: .; d_call: .; j_call: TRBJ1-2; cdr3_aa: CASSLHAAGYGYTF; cdr3_nt: TGTGCCAGCAGCTTACACGCAGCAGGCTATGGCTACACCTTC
v_call: TRBV30; clone_size: .; d_call: TRBD1; j_call: TRBJ1-3; cdr3_aa: CAQDRGKLRGNTIYF; cdr3_nt: TGTGCCCAGGACAGGGGAAAGCTTCGGGGAAACACCATATATTTT